The 19 T cell receptor beta chains below were found in one sample sequenced in a study of blood T cells in healthy people across ages. A second 7 to 11 cycle PCR used barcoded and J-beta primers. One entry per CDR3 protein, called by TCRdb with MiXCR from the 5' RACE reads. The sample records 1 million or so distinct CDR3 sequences, about 23% being singletons. These records were also assigned to another study, of T cells of mothers and their children.

Sequencing was done on a sample of blood. These receptors were collected from a girl aged 2-9 years in good health.

This clonotype was counted only a few times. The chain combines TRBV5-1 with TRBJ2-3; D might be TRBD2 (5 bases). Germline values: CDR1 SGHRS, CDR2 YFSETQ. Trimming removed 4 bases at V and 2 bases at J, with 14 bases between. CDR3 length: 15 residues. The CDR3 coding sequence is TGCGCCAGCAGCCCCAGCGGCCTACCCACAGATACGCAGTATTTT. Protein sequence: CASSPSGLPTDTQYF.

This clonotype was seen a handful of times. CDR3 DNA sequence: TGTGCCACCAGTGATTTGGTCGGGGAGCTGTTTTTT. It encodes CATSDLVGELFF. This chain joins TRBV24-1 and TRBJ2-2; D is undetermined. The CDR3 spans 12 residues. With 0 bases removed from V and 7 bases from J, the gap between germline ends came to 2 bases. Germline CDR1 reads KGHDR; CDR2 reads SFDVKD.

V and J are TRBV20-1 and TRBJ2-5, with D unresolved. The CDR3 extends over 15 amino acids. Germline CDR1 is DFQATT and CDR2 is SNEGSKA (reference sequence). V was clipped by 2 bases and J by 0 bases, with 13 bases between them. The CDR3 DNA is TGCAGTGCTAGATATGTAAATGCAGACCAAGAGACCCAGTACTTC. This codes for CSARYVNADQETQYF.

This clonotype was seen more than once but under ten times. The chain uses TRBV29-1 and TRBJ2-5; D remains ambiguous. The closer fit of TRBJ2-7 to the DNA end suggests the J call may be wrong. CDR3 length: 12 residues. Germline CDR1 SQVTM, CDR2 ANQGSEA. Written as DNA, the CDR3 is TGCAGCGTCGTTGGTCGTACCTACGAGCAGTACTTC. Its protein is CSVVGRTYEQYF.

This clonotype was counted between two and nine times. The chain carries TRBV3-1 and TRBJ2-7, with D unclear. The V end lost 3 bases, the J end lost 5 bases, and 8 bases lay between the germline ends. The CDR3 length is 12 residues. Per germline, CDR1 LGHDT and CDR2 YNNKEL (reference sequence). CDR3 sequence (DNA): TGTGCCAGCAGCCACGTTAGGAACGAGCAGTACTTC. Translation: CASSHVRNEQYF.

J is TRBJ2-3 and V is TRBV12-3 or TRBV12-4; TRBD2 matches at 9 bases. This CDR3 is 16 amino acids long. The J segment lost 3 bases and the V segment lost 3 bases, leaving 7 bases of the junction unmatched. CDR3 nucleotide sequence: TGTGCCAGCAGTTTCCATCAAAGCGGGGGGACAGATACGCAGTATTTT. This encodes CASSFHQSGGTDTQYF.

The V gene is TRBV5-6, the J gene TRBJ2-1; 11 bases map to TRBD1. Losses at the gene ends were 3 bases for V and 6 bases for J; bases not matched to a gene: 2. Germline V gene data show CDR1 as SGHDT and CDR2 as YYEEEE. The CDR3 has 14 residues. The CDR3 nucleotides are TGTGCCAGCAGCTGGGACAGGGGGGTCAATGAGCAGTTCTTC. The encoded protein is CASSWDRGVNEQFF. Full variable domain (missing parts from reference TRBV5-6 and TRBJ2-1): DAGVTQSPTHLIKTRGQQVTLRCSPKSGHDTVSWYQQALGQGPQFIFQYYEEEERQRGNFPDRFSGHQFPNYSSELNVNALLLGDSALYLCASSWDRGVNEQFFGPGTRLTVL.

In this sample, this clonotype turned up many times. V and J are TRBV12-3 or TRBV12-4 and TRBJ1-2, with D possibly being TRBD1 (5 bases). There are 12 residues in the CDR3. V lost 3 bases and J 6 bases, leaving 8 bases between the germline ends. The CDR3: CASSLRRDGYTF. Written as DNA, the CDR3 is TGTGCCAGCAGTTTGCGCAGGGATGGCTACACCTTC.

This clonotype was found a few times. The chain joins TRBV20-1 to TRBJ2-7, with 7 bases identical to TRBD2. V shed 3 bases and J 3 bases; nucleotides not matched to a gene: 11. CDR3 length: 15 amino acids. Germline lookup yields CDR1 DFQATT and CDR2 SNEGSKA (reference sequence). The CDR3 sequence: CSARDGGTVFYEQYF. As DNA, the CDR3 is TGCAGTGCTAGGGACGGGGGGACTGTTTTCTACGAGCAGTACTTC.

The chain recombines TRBV7-8 with TRBJ2-5, with 8 nucleotides matching TRBD2. The DNA end favors TRBJ2-1, so the J call may be wrong. Germline V gives CDR1 SGHVS, CDR2 FQNEAQ. There are 17 residues in the CDR3. The CDR3 nucleotides read TGTGCCAGCAGCCCCGGGGGGAGCGGGAGTGGGAGAAATGAGCAGTTCTTC. Amino acid sequence: CASSPGGSGSGRNEQFF.

The genes are TRBV11-2 and TRBJ2-3; 9 nucleotides agree with TRBD2. With 0 bases clipped from V and 0 bases from J, the junction kept 13 bases outside the gene matches. There are 20 residues in the CDR3. Germline CDR1 is SGHAT and CDR2 is FQNNGV. This CDR3 is CASSLDLEGLAEASTDTQYF. The CDR3 nucleotides read TGTGCCAGCAGCTTAGATCTTGAGGGACTAGCAGAGGCTAGCACAGATACGCAGTATTTT.

This sequence joins TRBV13 and TRBJ1-2; D is uncertain. The CDR3 consists of 13 residues. Germline assignment: CDR1 PRHDT and CDR2 FYEKMQ (reference sequence). V lost 0 bases to trimming and J lost 8 bases, with 10 bases between them. Here the CDR3 DNA reads TGTGCCAGCAGCTTAGGCCGTCTGGGGGGCTACACCTTC. This encodes CASSLGRLGGYTF.

This rearrangement joins TRBV5-6 to TRBJ2-6, with D tentatively TRBD1 (5 bases). The CDR3 loop spans 17 amino acids. V was shortened by 4 bases and J by 0 bases, with 14 bases between the two germline ends. In germline, CDR1 is SGHDT, CDR2 YYEEEE. In DNA, the CDR3 is TGTGCCAGCAGCGCCCGACAGAGACACTCTGGGGCCAACGTCCTGACTTTC. This codes for CASSARQRHSGANVLTF.

V is TRBV20-1 and J is TRBJ2-1; D ambiguous. The CDR3 is 16 residues long. Per the germline V gene, CDR1 is DFQATT and CDR2 is SNEGSKA (reference sequence). Trimming pared 0 bases from V and 0 bases from J, leaving 12 bases between. CDR3 nucleotides: TGCAGTGCTAGAGATCCAGTCTCGAGCTCCTACAATGAGCAGTTCTTC. Its translation is CSARDPVSSSYNEQFF.

J is TRBJ2-7 and V is TRBV7-3, with D perhaps TRBD1 or TRBD2 (8 bases each). With 5 bases removed from V and 9 bases from J, the gap between germline ends came to 17 bases. There are 13 residues in the CDR3. The germline CDR1 and CDR2 sequences are SGHTA and FQGTGA. The CDR3 reads CASSPGGGLAQYF. The CDR3 DNA is TGTGCCAGCAGCCCAGGGGGCGGACTAGCGCAGTACTTC.

The CDR3 DNA sequence: TGTGCCAGCAGCACAACGACTAGCGGGCCGGGCAATGAGCAGTTCTTC. This codes for CASSTTTSGPGNEQFF. The chain links TRBV6-1 to TRBJ2-1, with TRBD2 identical over 10 bases. Germline assignment: CDR1 MNHNS and CDR2 SASEGT. This CDR3 has 16 residues. V was clipped by 6 bases and J by 6 bases; unmatched bases: 11.

The rearrangement links TRBV4-3 to TRBJ1-2, with 7 bases aligning to TRBD1. Germline values: CDR1 LGHNA, CDR2 YSLEER. V lost 3 bases and J lost 5; bases outside the gene matches: 9. This CDR3 has 15 amino acids. The CDR3 loop is CASSHGTTGAYGYTF. CDR3 nucleotides: TGCGCCAGCAGCCATGGAACAACAGGGGCTTATGGCTACACCTTC.

The chain has TRBV14 and TRBJ2-7; either TRBD1 or TRBD2 may supply D (6 bases each). The germline gives CDR1 SGHDN, CDR2 FVKESK. V gave up 6 bases and J gave up 3 bases, with 18 bases separating them. This CDR3 contains 15 residues. The DNA for the CDR3 is TGTGCCAGCAGTCTTTCGGAGGGGGGCCTCTACGAGCAGTACTTC. This codes for CASSLSEGGLYEQYF.

This clonotype has just a few counts. The rearrangement links TRBV24-1 to TRBJ1-2; TRBD1 is a possible D gene (5 bases). In germline, CDR1 is KGHDR, CDR2 SFDVKD. The V end was cut by 4 bases, the J end by 4 bases, with 9 bases between. The CDR3 covers 13 residues. The CDR3, as DNA: TGTGCCACCAGTGAGCACAGGTCCTATGGCTACACCTTC. This gives the protein CATSEHRSYGYTF.